This T cell receptor beta chain stems from a study of radiotherapy plus CTLA-4 blockade in lung cancer. Study-level background: There were objective responses in roughly a sixth of patients, and around 30% had disease control.

The repertoire was sequenced with immunoSEQ multiplex PCR; TCRdb's copy has only in-frame clones and lacks some. Seen here are more than 25,000 clones, around 79% observed once, and the top ten hold 7.7%. The CDR3 is 13 amino acids. The sequence was obtained from a human donor with non-small cell lung cancer who had stable disease on radiotherapy plus ipilimumab. V gene TRBV21-1 combines with J gene TRBJ2-1. TRBV21-1 is recorded as a pseudogene. The sample here was peripheral blood, taken from a patient treated with radiotherapy plus ipilimumab. The CDR3 loop is CASSIDRGEEQFF. The CDR3 DNA reads TGTGCCAGCAGCATCGATAGGGGGGAAGAGCAGTTCTTC.